This entry concerns a single TCR beta chain. No antigen is known for it. No quality values exist for individual bases; no much larger clone is one base distant. From the cysteine up to the phenylalanine, the CDR3 has a length of 15 residues. Left in the record is the CDR3 DNA by itself, 45 bases read in frame from the first base. The germline V gene encodes CDR1 DFQATT and CDR2 SNEGSKA (reference sequence). The V and J ends are trimmed by 3 bases and 0 bases, leaving 12 bases between them. Donors were under 40 systemically healthy Caucasian individuals from Russia aged roughly 6 to 90 years. Approximately 10 milliliters of peripheral blood were collected from each donor into EDTA-treated Vacutainer tubes. PBMCs were isolated by Ficoll-Paque density-gradient centrifugation, with at least 6 million obtained per sample. Trizol reagent was used to extract total RNA from the PBMCs, yielding at least 5 micrograms per sample. For every donor, flow cytometry on a PBMC aliquot measured the percentage of naive CD45RAhigh/CD27high T cells.

Library creation used 5' RACE. A second roughly 6 to 12 cycle PCR used a sample-barcoded 5' primer and a J-beta primer mix. A template-switch 5' adaptor carrying 12 random nucleotides introduced a unique molecular identifier onto each TCR beta cDNA molecule. Each sample yielded at least 3 million CDR3-containing paired-end reads. First-strand cDNA was synthesized from all RNA with the Mint cDNA synthesis kit, primed by a TRBC-specific oligonucleotide. Following uracil-DNA glycosylase treatment, a first 18-cycle PCR with universal primers M1SS and BC2_uni_R was performed on all cDNA. The study's processing was this. For normalization, 1 million high-quality reads were randomly selected from each sample, with every read carrying a distinct molecular identifier. Instead of being binned into consensus sequences, reads with shared molecular identifiers were discarded. MiTCR, with a Q25 quality threshold and the strictest error-elimination algorithm, was used for CDR3 identification, clonotype clustering and error correction. A nonparametric unseen species model with Euler transformation was used to estimate a lower bound on total TCR beta diversity. The public sequencing data were trimmed at Q25 with fastp and processed into clonotypes with MiXCR by TCRdb, which kept only in-frame beta chains. CDR3 protein duplicates are merged, each entry listing the most common genes and DNA. These V and J calls derive from TCRdb rather than the authors' analysis. The table for this sample lists 1.8 million or so distinct CDR3 sequences; approximately 40% of them were counted only once. The ten biggest clones cover 23% of the sample.

This entry belongs to a study of blood T cells in healthy people across ages (dated by TCRdb to about 2015). Study-wide context: In model experiments, roughly one uniquely barcoded TCR beta cDNA molecule per two T cells was captured by template switching. Age-related changes in TCR beta repertoire diversity were measured in the study by deep sequencing normalized with unique cDNA molecular identifiers. Donors were grouped into four age groups: young (average 16 years), middle-aged (39), aged (around 60) and long-lived (over 80). To avoid experimental bias, donors of different ages were randomly spread across the sequencing lanes. The study analyzed two additional independent replicas of 1 million unique cDNA reads from the same blood draw for two donors, one aged 18 to 30 and one aged 80 or older.

The study at large found these results: As age increased, observed TCR beta diversity per million T cells dropped in a roughly linear way, and a significant reduction was already evident by age 40. Because profiling used bulk unsorted PBMCs, naive and antigen-experienced compartments could not be compared conclusively. Donor CMV infection status was unknown, potentially confounding age-related changes in expanded clonotypes. Estimates of total diversity based on one million sequenced T cells were considered lower bounds and underestimates. A strong correlation was found between observed TCR beta diversity and the percentage of naive T cells measured by flow cytometry. Compared with the aged group, more naive CD4+ T cells, fewer expanded clones and increased TCR diversity were shown by the long-lived group, suggesting age selection.

The rearranged segments are TRBV20-1 and TRBJ1-5; no D segment can be confidently identified. What was sequenced was blood. The clonotype comes from a human donor in good health. The CDR3 reads as follows: CSASSDPYSNQPQHF. The bases are TGCAGTGCTAGCAGCGATCCATATAGCAATCAGCCCCAGCATTTT.